The rows below give T cell receptor beta chains drawn from one sample of a study of cytomegalovirus exposure and HLA in healthy donors. The table came from immunoSEQ multiplex PCR; TCRdb's copy has only in-frame clones and leaves some out. The profile shows approximately 100,000 clones, roughly 70% of them singletons. Sequenced sample: PBMCs. These receptors originate from a man in his forties or fifties in good health and CMV-seronegative. The CDR3 runs from the conserved cysteine through the conserved F or W. D genes are given only for firm matches. Expanded clones are given a class, and other clones once, few, many or no size at all.

size | J | D | V | DNA | CDR3
NA | TRBJ2-5 | TRBD2 | TRBV28 | TGTGCCAGCAGTTTTGGACTAGCGGAACCCCAAGAGACCCAGTACTTC | CASSFGLAEPQETQYF
NA | TRBJ1-3 | NA | TRBV11-2 | TGTGCCAGCAGCTTATTTGAGGACTCTGGAAACACCATATATTTT | CASSLFEDSGNTIYF
NA | TRBJ2-5 | NA | TRBV11-1 | TGTGCCAGCAGCTTGAGCCCAGCGGCGTACCAAGAGACCCAGTACTTC | CASSLSPAAYQETQYF
NA | TRBJ1-1 | NA | TRBV28 | TGTGCCAGCAGTTCCCAGCGGTCTCCCGATCGGGGCACTGAAGCTTTCTTT | CASSSQRSPDRGTEAFF
NA | TRBJ2-5 | TRBD2 | TRBV4-2 | TGTGCCAGCAGCCCATCGACTAGCGGGACTGAGACCCAGTACTTC | CASSPSTSGTETQYF
NA | TRBJ1-3 | TRBD1 | TRBV6-1 | TGTGCCAGCAGTGAATTGACAGGGCCAAGAAACACCATATATTTT | CASSELTGPRNTIYF
few | TRBJ1-2 | NA | TRBV7-9 | TGTGCCAGCTATCCGACAGGTGCTTTCCTCTATGGCTACACCTTC | CASYPTGAFLYGYTF
NA | TRBJ1-1 | NA | TRBV21-1 | TGTGCCAGCACCGACCGTCGACAGGGGAGGGACACTGAAGCTTTCTTT | CASTDRRQGRDTEAFF
NA | TRBJ1-5 | TRBD1 | TRBV28 | TGTGCCAGCAGTTCCCGTCCCGGGACAGGGGGCTTGGGGAGACTAGGCAATCAGCCCCAGCATTTT | CASSSRPGTGGLGRLGNQPQHF
NA | TRBJ2-2 | NA | TRBV21-1 | TGTGCCAGCAGCAACTCCCCTTCCGTCGTCACCGGGGAGCTGTTTTTT | CASSNSPSVVTGELFF
NA | TRBJ1-5 | TRBD1 | TRBV7-2 | TGTGCCAGCAGTCGTGGGGGACAGGGTCATCAGCCCCAGCATTTT | CASSRGGQGHQPQHF
NA | TRBJ1-6 | TRBD1 | TRBV25-1 | TGTGCCAGCAGCGAAGGGACAGTCATAAATTCACCCCTCCACTTT | CASSEGTVINSPLHF
NA | TRBJ1-1 | NA | TRBV5-4 | TGTGCCAACGGGGACGGGGGGAACACTGAAGCTTTCTTT | CANGDGGNTEAFF
NA | TRBJ1-1 | NA | TRBV10-1 | TGCGCCAGCAGTGATCAAAGGACACTCAACACTGAAGCTTTCTTT | CASSDQRTLNTEAFF
NA | TRBJ2-2 | NA | TRBV6-4 | TGTGCCAGCACCGGCAGGGAGGCCACCGGGGAGCTGTTTTTT | CASTGREATGELFF
NA | TRBJ1-5 | NA | TRBV28 | TGTGCCAGCAGTACGCAGGGGTTGCATCAGCCCCAGCATTTT | CASSTQGLHQPQHF
few | TRBJ2-1 | TRBD2 | TRBV4-3 | TGCGCCAGCAGCCAATGGGGTCTGGCGGCGGGGGATGAGCAGTTCTTC | CASSQWGLAAGDEQFF
NA | TRBJ1-6 | NA | TRBV18 | TGTGCCAGCTCACCACCGGGAGGAAATTCACCCCTCCACTTT | CASSPPGGNSPLHF
NA | TRBJ2-7 | TRBD1 | TRBV5-6 | TGTGCCAGCAGCTTCCTGGGACAGAGCTCCTACGAGCAGTACTTC | CASSFLGQSSYEQYF
NA | TRBJ1-1 | NA | TRBV7-2 | TGTGCCAGCAGCTTTTCGAGTACTGAAGCTTTCTTT | CASSFSSTEAFF